This T cell receptor beta chain was sequenced during a study of blood T cell repertoires in COVID-19. Clones were sequenced by immunoSEQ multiplex PCR, and TCRdb holds only the in-frame ones, with some missing. The table lists approximately 100,000 clones, over 80% of them singletons. This CDR3 spans 14 amino acids. V was clipped by 6 bases and J by 7 bases; unmatched bases: 7. Germline CDR1 MDHEN, CDR2 SYDVKM. Sequences were obtained from peripheral blood. The rearrangement links TRBV28 to TRBJ1-5, with 9 nucleotides matching TRBD1. This sequence originates from a human donor in a cohort sampled during active COVID-19. The CDR3 coding sequence is TGTGCCAGCAGGATAACAGGGGGCGGACAGCCCCAGCATTTT. Its translation is CASRITGGGQPQHF.